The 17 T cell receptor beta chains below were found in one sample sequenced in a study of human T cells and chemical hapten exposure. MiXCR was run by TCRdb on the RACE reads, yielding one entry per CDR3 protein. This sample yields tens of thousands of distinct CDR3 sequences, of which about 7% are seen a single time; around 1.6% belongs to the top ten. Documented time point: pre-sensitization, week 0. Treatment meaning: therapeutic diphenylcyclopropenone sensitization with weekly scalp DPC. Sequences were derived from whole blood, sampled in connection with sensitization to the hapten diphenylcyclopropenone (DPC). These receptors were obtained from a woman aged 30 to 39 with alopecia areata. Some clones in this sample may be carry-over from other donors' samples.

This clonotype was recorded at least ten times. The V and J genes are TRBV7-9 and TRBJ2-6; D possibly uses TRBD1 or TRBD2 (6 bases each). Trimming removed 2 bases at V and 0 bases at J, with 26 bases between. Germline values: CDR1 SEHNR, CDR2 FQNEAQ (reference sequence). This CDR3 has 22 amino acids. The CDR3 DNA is TGTGCCAGCAGCTTATTCCCCGATGTCGGGGGCGCCCGGAGCTCTGGGGCCAACGTCCTGACTTTC. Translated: CASSLFPDVGGARSSGANVLTF.

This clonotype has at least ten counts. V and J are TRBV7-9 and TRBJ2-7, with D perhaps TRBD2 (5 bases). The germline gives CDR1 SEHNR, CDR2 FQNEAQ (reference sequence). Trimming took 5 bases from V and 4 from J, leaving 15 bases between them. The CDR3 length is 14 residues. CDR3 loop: CASSLRRDTYEQYF. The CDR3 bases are TGTGCCAGCAGCCTCCGCCGGGATACTTACGAGCAGTACTTC.

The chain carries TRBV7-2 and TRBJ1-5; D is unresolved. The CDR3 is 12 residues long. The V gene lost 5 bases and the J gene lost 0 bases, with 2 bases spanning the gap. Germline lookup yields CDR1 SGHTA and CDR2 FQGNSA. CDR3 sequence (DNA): TGTGCCAGCAGCCTTAGCAATCAGCCCCAGCATTTT. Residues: CASSLSNQPQHF.

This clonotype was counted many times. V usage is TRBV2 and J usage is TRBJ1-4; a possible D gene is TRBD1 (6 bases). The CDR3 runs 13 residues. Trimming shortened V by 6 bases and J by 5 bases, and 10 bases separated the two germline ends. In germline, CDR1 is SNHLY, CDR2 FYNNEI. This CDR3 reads CASRYTGNEKLFF. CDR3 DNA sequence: TGTGCCAGCAGGTATACAGGGAATGAAAAACTGTTTTTT.

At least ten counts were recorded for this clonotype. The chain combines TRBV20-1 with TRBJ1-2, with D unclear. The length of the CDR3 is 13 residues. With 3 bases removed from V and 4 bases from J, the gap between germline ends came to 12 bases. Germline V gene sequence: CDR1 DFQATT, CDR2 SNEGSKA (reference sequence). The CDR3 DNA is TGCAGTGCTAGTCAGAACGGTGGCTATGGCTACACCTTC. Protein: CSASQNGGYGYTF.

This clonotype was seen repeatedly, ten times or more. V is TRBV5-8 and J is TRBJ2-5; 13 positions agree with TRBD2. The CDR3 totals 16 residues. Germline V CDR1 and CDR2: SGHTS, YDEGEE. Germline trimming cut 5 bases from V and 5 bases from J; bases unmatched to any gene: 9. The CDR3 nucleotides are TGTGCCAGCAGACGAACTAGCGGGGGGGCCCGGGAGACCCAGTACTTC. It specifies CASRRTSGGARETQYF.

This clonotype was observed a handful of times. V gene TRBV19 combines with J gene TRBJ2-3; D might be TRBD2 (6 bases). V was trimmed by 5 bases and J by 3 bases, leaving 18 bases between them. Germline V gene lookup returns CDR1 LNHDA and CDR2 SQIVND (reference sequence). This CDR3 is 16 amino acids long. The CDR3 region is CASSDLAQRETDTQYF. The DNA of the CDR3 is TGTGCCAGTAGTGACCTAGCGCAACGGGAGACAGATACGCAGTATTTT.

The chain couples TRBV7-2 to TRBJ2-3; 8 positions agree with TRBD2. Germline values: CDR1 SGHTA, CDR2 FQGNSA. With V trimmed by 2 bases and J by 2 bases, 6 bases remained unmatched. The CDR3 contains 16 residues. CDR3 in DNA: TGTGCCAGCAGCTTAAGCGGGGGCCGCCCCACAGATACGCAGTATTTT. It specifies CASSLSGGRPTDTQYF.

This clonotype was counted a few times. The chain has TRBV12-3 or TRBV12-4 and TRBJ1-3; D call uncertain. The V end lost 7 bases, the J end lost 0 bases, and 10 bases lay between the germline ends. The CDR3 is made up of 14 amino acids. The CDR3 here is CASKQVLSGNTIYF. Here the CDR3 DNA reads TGTGCCAGCAAGCAGGTCCTCTCTGGAAACACCATATATTTT.

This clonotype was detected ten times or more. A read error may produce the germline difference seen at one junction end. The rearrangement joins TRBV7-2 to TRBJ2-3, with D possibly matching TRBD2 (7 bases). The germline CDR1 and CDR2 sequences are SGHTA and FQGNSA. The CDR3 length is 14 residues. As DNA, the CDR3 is TGTGCCACCAGCGCGGGGGCCAGCACAGATACGCAGTATTTT. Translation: CATSAGASTDTQYF. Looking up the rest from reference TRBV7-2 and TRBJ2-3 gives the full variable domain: GAGVSQSPSNKVTEKGKDVELRCDPISGHTALYWYRQSLGQGLEFLIYFQGNSAPDKSGLPSDRFSAERTGGSVSTLTIQRTQQEDSAVYLCATSAGASTDTQYFGPGTRLTVL.

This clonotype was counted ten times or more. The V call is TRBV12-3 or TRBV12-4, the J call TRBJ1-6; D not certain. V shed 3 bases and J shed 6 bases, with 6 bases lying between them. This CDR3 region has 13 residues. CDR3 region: CASSFLVNSPLHF. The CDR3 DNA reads TGTGCCAGCAGTTTTTTAGTTAATTCACCCCTCCACTTT.

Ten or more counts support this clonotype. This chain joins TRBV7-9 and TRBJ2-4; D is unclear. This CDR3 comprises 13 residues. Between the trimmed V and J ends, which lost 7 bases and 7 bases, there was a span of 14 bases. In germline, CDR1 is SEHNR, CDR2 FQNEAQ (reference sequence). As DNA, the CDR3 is TGTGCCAGCACCCCCAGTAGCTTTAACATTCAGTACTTC. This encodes CASTPSSFNIQYF. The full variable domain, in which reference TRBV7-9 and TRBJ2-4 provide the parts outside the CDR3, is DTGVSQNPRHKITKRGQNVTFRCDPISEHNRLYWYRQTLGQGPEFLTYFQNEAQLEKSRLLSDRFSAERPKGSFSTLEIQRTEQGDSAMYLCASTPSSFNIQYFGAGTRLSVL.

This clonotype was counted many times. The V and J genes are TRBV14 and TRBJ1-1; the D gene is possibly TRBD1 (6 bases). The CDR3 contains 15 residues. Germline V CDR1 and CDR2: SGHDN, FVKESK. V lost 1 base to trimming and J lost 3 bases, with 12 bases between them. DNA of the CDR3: TGTGCCAGCAGCCAAGTGAACAGGGAGTACACTGAAGCTTTCTTT. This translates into CASSQVNREYTEAFF.

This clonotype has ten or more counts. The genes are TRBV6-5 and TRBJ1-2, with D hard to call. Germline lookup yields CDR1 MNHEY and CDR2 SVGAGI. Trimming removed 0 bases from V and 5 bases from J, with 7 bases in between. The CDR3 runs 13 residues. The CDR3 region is CASSYSFQYGYTF. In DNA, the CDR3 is TGTGCCAGCAGTTACTCGTTCCAGTATGGCTACACCTTC.

CDR3 amino acids: CASSQDKRPEQYF. For the CDR3, the DNA is TGTGCCAGCAGCCAAGATAAAAGGCCGGAGCAGTACTTC. The genes are TRBV3-1 and TRBJ2-7, with D unclear. The CDR3 extends over 13 amino acids. The V and J ends lost 0 bases and 7 bases respectively, with 10 bases between them. Germline loops: CDR1 LGHDT, CDR2 YNNKEL (reference sequence).

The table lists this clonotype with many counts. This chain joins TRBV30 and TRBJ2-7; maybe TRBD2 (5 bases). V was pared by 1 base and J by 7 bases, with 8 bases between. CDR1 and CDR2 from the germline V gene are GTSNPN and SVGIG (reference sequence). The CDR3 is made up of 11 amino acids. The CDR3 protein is CAWSERVEQYF. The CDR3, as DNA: TGTGCCTGGAGTGAGAGGGTGGAGCAGTACTTC.

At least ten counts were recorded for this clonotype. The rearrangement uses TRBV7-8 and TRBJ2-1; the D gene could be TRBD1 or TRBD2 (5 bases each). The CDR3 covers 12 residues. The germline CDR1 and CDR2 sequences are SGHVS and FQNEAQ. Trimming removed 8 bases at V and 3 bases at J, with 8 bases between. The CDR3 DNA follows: TGTGCCAGCGGGGACCACTACAATGAGCAGTTCTTC. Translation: CASGDHYNEQFF.